There are a few counts of the clone carrying this TCR beta chain. These data belong to a study of blood T cells in healthy people across ages. Combining a sample-barcoded 5' primer with a J-beta primer mix, a second PCR ran for roughly 6 to 12 cycles. TCRdb recomputed calls from the 5' RACE reads with MiXCR, one row per CDR3 protein. The data show over 1,500,000 distinct CDR3 sequences, about two fifths seen once. The clonotype originates from a human donor in good health. What was sequenced was blood.

The CDR3 DNA sequence: TGCGCCAGCACCTCGGTTCCGGGGGACGAGCAGTACTTC. Encoded protein: CASTSVPGDEQYF. The chain links TRBV5-1 to TRBJ2-7, with a possible D match to TRBD2 (6 bases). Germline V lookup: CDR1 SGHRS, CDR2 YFSETQ. There are 13 residues in the CDR3. Trimming took off 6 bases at V and 5 bases at J, with 15 bases between the two ends. The variable domain in full, completed from reference TRBV5-1 and TRBJ2-7, reads KAGVTQTPRYLIKTRGQQVTLSCSPISGHRSVSWYQQTPGQGLQFLFEYFSETQRNKGNFPGRFSGRQFSNSRSEMNVSTLELGDSALYLCASTSVPGDEQYFGPGTRLTVT.